This TCR beta chain came from a study of identical twins. Looked up from germline, CDR1 is KGHDR and CDR2 is SFDVKD. V was trimmed by 0 bases and J by 0 bases, leaving 5 bases between them. This CDR3 is 16 amino acids long. At least ten counts were recorded for this clonotype. MiXCR, applied by TCRdb to the 5' RACE reads, yields one record per CDR3 protein. This table has 200,000 to 300,000 distinct CDR3 sequences, 5.5% to 8% appearing once. The sample was also linked to a second study, of yellow fever vaccine responses in identical twins.

The rearrangement uses TRBV24-1 and TRBJ2-6; D is unresolved. This receptor was identified in a woman between 18 and 30 years old in good health. Sequenced sample: memory (CD45RO+) T cells sorted from blood. CDR3 in amino acids: CATSDLQDSGANVLTF. In DNA form, the CDR3 reads TGTGCCACCAGTGATTTGCAGGACTCTGGGGCCAACGTCCTGACTTTC.